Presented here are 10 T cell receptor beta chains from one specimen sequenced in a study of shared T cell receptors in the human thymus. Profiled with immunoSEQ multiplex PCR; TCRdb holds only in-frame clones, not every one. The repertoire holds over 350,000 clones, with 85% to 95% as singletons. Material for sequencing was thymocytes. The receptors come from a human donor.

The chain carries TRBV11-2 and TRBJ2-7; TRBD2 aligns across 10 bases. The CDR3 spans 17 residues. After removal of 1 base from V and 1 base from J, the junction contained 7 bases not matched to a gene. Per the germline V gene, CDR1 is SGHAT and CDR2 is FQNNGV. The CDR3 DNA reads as TGTGCCAGCAGCTTAGTGGAGGGGACTAGCGTTTCCTACGAGCAGTACTTC. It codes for CASSLVEGTSVSYEQYF.

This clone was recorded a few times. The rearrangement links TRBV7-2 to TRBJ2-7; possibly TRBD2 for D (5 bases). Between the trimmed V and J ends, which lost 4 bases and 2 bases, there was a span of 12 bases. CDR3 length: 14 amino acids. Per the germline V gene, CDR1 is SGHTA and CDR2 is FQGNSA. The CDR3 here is CASSSQNGAYEQYF. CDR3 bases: TGTGCCAGCAGCTCCCAGAACGGGGCCTACGAGCAGTACTTC.

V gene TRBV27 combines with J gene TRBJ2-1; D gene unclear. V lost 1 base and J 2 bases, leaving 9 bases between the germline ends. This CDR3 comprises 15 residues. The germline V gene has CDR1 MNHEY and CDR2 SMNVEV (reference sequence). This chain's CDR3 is CASSLYGSPYNEQFF. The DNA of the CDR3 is TGTGCCAGCAGTTTATATGGGTCACCCTACAATGAGCAGTTCTTC.

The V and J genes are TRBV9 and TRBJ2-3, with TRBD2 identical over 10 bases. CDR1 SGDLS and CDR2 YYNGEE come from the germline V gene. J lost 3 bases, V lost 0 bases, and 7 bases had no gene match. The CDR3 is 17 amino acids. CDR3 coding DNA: TGTGCCAGCAGCGTAGGGGCTAGCGGGAGTGAAACAGATACGCAGTATTTT. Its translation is CASSVGASGSETDTQYF.

CDR3 amino acids: CATSDKDRQETQYF. CDR3 nucleotides: TGTGCCACCTCGGATAAGGACAGACAAGAGACCCAGTACTTC. The J gene is TRBJ2-5, the V gene TRBV6-5, with a tentative D call TRBD1 (6 bases). V was trimmed by 10 bases and J by 2 bases, leaving 17 bases between them. There are 14 residues in the CDR3. CDR1 is MNHEY, CDR2 SVGAGI, per germline.

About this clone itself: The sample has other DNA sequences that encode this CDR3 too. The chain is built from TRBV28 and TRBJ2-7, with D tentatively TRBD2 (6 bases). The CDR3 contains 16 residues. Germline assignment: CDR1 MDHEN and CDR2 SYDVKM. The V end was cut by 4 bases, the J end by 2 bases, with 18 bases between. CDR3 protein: CASSWRGNIKTYEQYF. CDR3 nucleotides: TGTGCCAGCAGTTGGAGGGGCAATATCAAAACCTACGAGCAGTACTTC.

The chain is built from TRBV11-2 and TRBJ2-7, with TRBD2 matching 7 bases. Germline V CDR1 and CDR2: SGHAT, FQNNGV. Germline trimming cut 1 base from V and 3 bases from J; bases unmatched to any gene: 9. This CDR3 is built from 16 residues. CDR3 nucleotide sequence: TGTGCCAGCAGCTTAGCGGGGGGTGGGAGTTACTACGAGCAGTACTTC. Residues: CASSLAGGGSYYEQYF.

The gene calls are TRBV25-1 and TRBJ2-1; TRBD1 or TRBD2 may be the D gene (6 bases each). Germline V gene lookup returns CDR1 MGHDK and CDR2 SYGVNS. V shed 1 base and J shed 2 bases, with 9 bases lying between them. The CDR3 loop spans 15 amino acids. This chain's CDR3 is CASSESGATYNEQFF. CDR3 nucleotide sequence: TGTGCCAGCAGTGAATCGGGGGCTACCTACAATGAGCAGTTCTTC.

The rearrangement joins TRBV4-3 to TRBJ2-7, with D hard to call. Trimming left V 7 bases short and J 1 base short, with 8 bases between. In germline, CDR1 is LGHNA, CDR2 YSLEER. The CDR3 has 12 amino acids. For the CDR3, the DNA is TGCGCCAGCACCCCAGGTTCCTACGAGCAGTACTTC. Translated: CASTPGSYEQYF.

The CDR3 protein is CASRVDGGLNEAFF. The CDR3 coding sequence is TGTGCCAGCAGAGTCGACGGGGGGTTAAATGAAGCTTTCTTT. The V gene is TRBV27, the J gene TRBJ1-1; D may be TRBD1 (5 bases). CDR3 length: 14 residues. Deletions cut 6 bases from V and 7 bases from J, with 18 bases between. The germline V gene encodes CDR1 MNHEY and CDR2 SMNVEV (reference sequence).